This T cell receptor beta chain was recorded in a study of CD8 T cells in Susac syndrome. Study results and caveats: Regarding the TCR sequencing and HLA analysis, the study admitted that a relatively small number of individuals were involved.

Reverse transcription used roughly 0.5 to 1 ug RNA and random hexamers. TCRdb re-derived calls from the immunoSEQ multiplex PCR reads in MiXCR, one entry per CDR3 protein. The table shows about 300,000 distinct CDR3 sequences, with roughly 85% occurring only once. Turning to this clonotype: The antigen is not known.

Per the germline V gene, CDR1 is DFQATT and CDR2 is SNEGSKA (reference sequence). V dropped 0 bases and J dropped 2; count of bases not matched to a gene: 4. The CDR3 spans 15 residues. The V gene is TRBV20-1, the J gene TRBJ2-5, with TRBD2 matching over 9 bases. The TCR was taken from a human donor with multiple sclerosis. The specimen sequenced was CD8+ T cells from PBMCs. The DNA for the CDR3 is TGCAGTGCTAGAGAAAGGCTAGCGGGGCAAGAGACCCAGTACTTC. Encoded protein: CSARERLAGQETQYF.